Listed below are T cell receptor beta chains from one sample, sequenced in a study of CD8 T cells in ankylosing spondylitis. Each CDR3 protein is one row after TCRdb ran MiXCR on the 5' RACE reads. Of 220,000 or so distinct CDR3 sequences in the sample, 15% to 20% are singletons; the top ten hold approximately 46%. Specimen: blood, either unsorted or a sorted T cell fraction (not recorded which). The receptor set was obtained from a male donor with ankylosing spondylitis. CDR3s include the opening cysteine and the closing phenylalanine or tryptophan. The D gene is left open where the match is weak. Size is stated for part of the rows, as once, few or many counts, or as a class when the clone is expanded.

few,15,TRBJ2-5,TRBD2,TRBV9,TGTGCCAGCAGCGTAGGCGGGGGGTTTGGCGAGACCCAGTACTTC,CASSVGGGFGETQYF
few,17,TRBJ1-2,TRBD1,TRBV27,TGTGCCAGCAGTTGGGCCGGGACAGGGGGCTATAACTATGGCTACACCTTC,CASSWAGTGGYNYGYTF
NA,17,TRBJ1-6,NA,TRBV21-1,TGTGCCAGCAGCAAAGACGGGTCAGGCTCCTATAATTCACCCCTCCACTTT,CASSKDGSGSYNSPLHF
NA,13,TRBJ2-5,TRBD2,TRBV12-3/TRBV12-4,TGTGCCAGCCTCGCGGGGGGTCGGGAGACCCAGTACTTC,CASLAGGRETQYF
NA,15,TRBJ2-7,NA,TRBV7-8,TGTGCCAGCAGCTTAGACTGGGGCAGCTCCTACGAGCAGTACTTC,CASSLDWGSSYEQYF
NA,16,TRBJ2-7,TRBD2,TRBV7-8,TGTGCCAGCAGCTCAAACTTAGCGGGAGTCCATTACGAGCAGTACTTC,CASSSNLAGVHYEQYF
few,15,TRBJ2-1,NA,TRBV7-8,TGTGCCAGCAGCTTATGGGACTCCGTAAGAAATGAGCAGTTCTTC,CASSLWDSVRNEQFF
NA,16,TRBJ2-7,TRBD2,TRBV20-1,TGCAGTGCTAGAAAAGACGCCACTAGCGGGACCTACGAGCAGTACTTC,CSARKDATSGTYEQYF
NA,13,TRBJ2-5,NA,TRBV4-1,TGCGCCACAAGTGACATGGGGCAAGAGACCCAGTACTTC,CATSDMGQETQYF
many,14,TRBJ2-7,TRBD1,TRBV10-3,TGTGCCATCAGCCAGACAGGGGATAGCTACGAGCAGTACTTC,CAISQTGDSYEQYF
few,18,TRBJ2-5,NA,TRBV11-1,TGTGCCAGCAGCCCCGGAGTGGGGGGAACAAATTACCAAGAGACCCAGTACTTC,CASSPGVGGTNYQETQYF
NA,17,TRBJ2-3,TRBD2,TRBV20-1,TGCAGTGCATCCCTACTCGGACTAGCGGGAGCGGCTAAGACGCAGTATTTT,CSASLLGLAGAAKTQYF
few,13,TRBJ2-1,NA,TRBV3-1,TGTGCCAGCAGCCACACTACCTACAATGAGCAGTTCTTC,CASSHTTYNEQFF
NA,15,TRBJ2-5,TRBD2,TRBV25-1,TGTGCCAGCAGTGACCTTAGCGGGGGCCAAGAGACCCAGTACTTC,CASSDLSGGQETQYF
NA,14,TRBJ2-3,TRBD2,TRBV6-1,TGTGCCAGCACCGAACTAGCGGGAATAGATACGCAGTATTTT,CASTELAGIDTQYF
few,14,TRBJ2-1,NA,TRBV10-3,TGTGCCAGCCGGGACACCAGCTCCTACAATGAGCAGTTCTTC,CASRDTSSYNEQFF
few,16,TRBJ1-4,NA,TRBV4-1,TGCGCCAGCAGCCGATTGGGCGGGGGACCTAATGAAAAACTGTTTTTT,CASSRLGGGPNEKLFF
NA,13,TRBJ1-1,NA,TRBV20-1,TGCAGTGCTAGAGGACGGACAAACACTGAAGCTTTCTTT,CSARGRTNTEAFF
NA,17,TRBJ2-7,TRBD1,TRBV11-2,TGTGCCAGCAGCTTAGACAGGGGGCCCCAACTGGGGTACGAGCAGTACTTC,CASSLDRGPQLGYEQYF
NA,14,TRBJ2-7,NA,TRBV5-6,TGTGCCAGCAGCTTGGGTTTGGTAGCGACAGAGCAGTACTTC,CASSLGLVATEQYF
few,12,TRBJ2-7,NA,TRBV29-1,TGCAGCGTTGGTCGGGACTCCTACGAGCAGTACTTC,CSVGRDSYEQYF
NA,14,TRBJ2-2,TRBD2,TRBV29-1,TGCAGCGCCGGACTAGCGGGATTAGGCGGGGAGCTGTTTTTT,CSAGLAGLGGELFF
few,15,TRBJ2-7,NA,TRBV2,TGTGCCAGCACCTTTAGAGCCAGCGGGCCCTACGAGCAGTACTTC,CASTFRASGPYEQYF
once,12,TRBJ2-7,TRBD2,TRBV29-1,TGCAGCGTTGATATCGGGGGGGACGAGCAGTACTTC,CSVDIGGDEQYF
few,16,TRBJ2-1,TRBD2,TRBV4-3,TGCGCCAGCAGCCGTCTAGCGGGAGGGACCTCCAATGAGCAGTTCTTC,CASSRLAGGTSNEQFF
NA,15,TRBJ2-2,NA,TRBV7-3,TGTGCCAGCAGCTATAGACACGGCAACACCGGGGAGCTGTTTTTT,CASSYRHGNTGELFF
NA,15,TRBJ2-2,NA,TRBV27,TGTGCCAGCAGTTGGGGCAGGGGTTCCCCCGGGGAGCTGTTTTTT,CASSWGRGSPGELFF
few,13,TRBJ2-7,NA,TRBV15,TGTGCCACCAGCAGAGATCTAGGGGACGAGCAGTACTTC,CATSRDLGDEQYF
few,15,TRBJ2-7,TRBD2,TRBV6-2/TRBV6-3,TGTGCCAGCAGTGATCTAGCGGCCTACTCCTACGAGCAGTACTTC,CASSDLAAYSYEQYF
NA,16,TRBJ2-1,NA,TRBV20-1,TGCAGTGCTAGCTCCATAAAATACGACAGAGGCAATGAGCAGTTCTTC,CSASSIKYDRGNEQFF
NA,20,TRBJ2-4,TRBD2,TRBV11-1,TGTGCCAGCAGCTTAGGCCCGGCTAGCGGGCCCCGGTGGGCCAAAAACATTCAGTACTTC,CASSLGPASGPRWAKNIQYF
few,16,TRBJ1-2,NA,TRBV5-6,TGTGCCAGCAGCTTGTTATCGGCTTCGGCGTTCTATGGCTACACCTTC,CASSLLSASAFYGYTF
NA,13,TRBJ1-5,TRBD1,TRBV5-6,TGTGCCAGCAGCGAGGGGGCGGGTCAGCCCCAGCATTTT,CASSEGAGQPQHF
few,14,TRBJ1-2,TRBD1,TRBV7-2,TGTGCCAGCAGCTCAGGGGGGGGAGGCTATGGCTACACCTTC,CASSSGGGGYGYTF
many,14,TRBJ2-1,NA,TRBV24-1,TGTGCCACCAGTGCCCCTGGGACCGTCGGTGAGCAGTTCTTC,CATSAPGTVGEQFF
NA,14,TRBJ2-7,TRBD1,TRBV2,TGTGCCAGCAGTAGTGGGGACAGGGGCTACGAGCAGTACTTC,CASSSGDRGYEQYF
NA,14,TRBJ2-5,TRBD2,TRBV28,TGTGCCAGCAGTCAAACTAGCGATCAAGAGACCCAGTACTTC,CASSQTSDQETQYF
NA,14,TRBJ2-3,NA,TRBV25-1,TGTGCCAGCAGTGACTGGATAGACACAGATACGCAGTATTTT,CASSDWIDTDTQYF
NA,13,TRBJ1-2,NA,TRBV5-1,TGCGCCAGCAGCTTGGTAGCCTTTGACGGCTACACCTTC,CASSLVAFDGYTF
NA,18,TRBJ2-5,TRBD1,TRBV20-1,TGCAGTGCTAGAGATCGGGGGTATCCAACGACAGGGGCGGAGACCCAGTACTTC,CSARDRGYPTTGAETQYF
once,13,TRBJ1-1,NA,TRBV6-1,TGTGCCGTAGCCGGGGGGTTAAACACTGAAGCTTTCTTT,CAVAGGLNTEAFF
NA,13,TRBJ2-7,NA,TRBV20-1,TGCAGTGCTAGAGGGGGGACCTCCTACGAGCAGTACTTC,CSARGGTSYEQYF